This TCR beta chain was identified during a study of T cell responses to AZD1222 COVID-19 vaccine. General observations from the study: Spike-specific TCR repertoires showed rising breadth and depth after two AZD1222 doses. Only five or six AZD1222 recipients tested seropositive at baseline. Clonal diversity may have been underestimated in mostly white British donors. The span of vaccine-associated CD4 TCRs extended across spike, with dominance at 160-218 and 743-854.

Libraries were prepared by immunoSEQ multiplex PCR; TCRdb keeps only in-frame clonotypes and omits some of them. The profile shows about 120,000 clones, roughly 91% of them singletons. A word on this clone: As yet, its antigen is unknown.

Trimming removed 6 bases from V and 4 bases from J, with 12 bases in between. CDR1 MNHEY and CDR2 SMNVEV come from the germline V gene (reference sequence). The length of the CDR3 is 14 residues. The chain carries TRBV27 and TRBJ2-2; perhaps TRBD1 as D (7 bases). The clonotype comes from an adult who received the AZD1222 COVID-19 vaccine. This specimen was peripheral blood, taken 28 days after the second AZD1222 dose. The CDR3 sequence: CASRHRGGTGELFF. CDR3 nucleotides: TGTGCCAGCAGGCACAGGGGAGGCACCGGGGAGCTGTTTTTT.